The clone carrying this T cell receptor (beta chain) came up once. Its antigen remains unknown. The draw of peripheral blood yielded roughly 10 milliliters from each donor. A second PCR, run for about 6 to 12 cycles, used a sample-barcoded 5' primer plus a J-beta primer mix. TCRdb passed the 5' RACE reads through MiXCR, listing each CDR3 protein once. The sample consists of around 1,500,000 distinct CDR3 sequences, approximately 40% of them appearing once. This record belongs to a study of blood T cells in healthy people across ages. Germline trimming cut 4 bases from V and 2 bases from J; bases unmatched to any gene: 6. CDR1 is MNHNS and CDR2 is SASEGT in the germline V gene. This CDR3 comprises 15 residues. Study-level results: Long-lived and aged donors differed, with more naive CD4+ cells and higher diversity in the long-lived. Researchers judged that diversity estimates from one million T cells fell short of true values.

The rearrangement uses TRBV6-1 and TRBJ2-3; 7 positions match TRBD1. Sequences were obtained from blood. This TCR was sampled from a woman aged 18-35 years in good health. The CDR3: CASSGRQGNTDTQYF. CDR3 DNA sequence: TGTGCCAGCAGTGGGCGACAGGGAAACACAGATACGCAGTATTTT.